The T cell receptor (beta chain) described here comes from a study of PD-1 blockade in mismatch repair-deficient tumors. TCRs were sequenced from three patients responding to pembrolizumab. Details on this clone: Antigen specificity is unknown.

Study results and caveats: After pembrolizumab, tumor-resident clones rose rapidly, then generally contracted before radiologic responses.

J was trimmed by 2 bases and V by 7 bases; bases with no gene match: 12. CDR3 length: 16 residues. Germline V gene lookup returns CDR1 SGHKS and CDR2 YYEKEE (reference sequence). Method: immunoSEQ multiplex PCR; TCRdb's copy keeps in-frame clones and lacks some. The sample comprises approximately 130,000 clones, roughly nine tenths of which are singletons, and roughly 14% rests with the top ten. The input for sequencing was peripheral blood, taken 44 weeks after starting pembrolizumab. This TCR came from an adult with mismatch repair-deficient cancer. The chain carries TRBV5-5 and TRBJ2-3, with TRBD2 matching over 8 bases. The CDR3 region is CASDEGGRLVTDTQYF. Here the CDR3 DNA reads TGTGCCAGCGACGAGGGCGGGAGGCTAGTCACAGATACGCAGTATTTT.